A single sample gave rise to the 18 T cell receptor beta chains below, sequenced in a study of CD8 T cells in ankylosing spondylitis. The study, taken as a whole, reports: Blood from ankylosing spondylitis patients appeared to carry a characteristic roughly eight-variant TCR beta motif.

These TCRs' antigens remain unknown. TCRdb analysed the 5' RACE reads with MiXCR anew, one entry per CDR3 protein. The sample gives 400,000 to 450,000 distinct CDR3 sequences, 17% of which show up once; just over 1% is in the top ten. Specimen: blood, either unsorted or a sorted T cell fraction (not recorded which). These TCRs come from a male donor with ankylosing spondylitis.

This chain uses TRBV9 with TRBJ2-2; D call uncertain. The ends were cut back, 3 bases at V and 7 bases at J, with 13 bases in the middle. This CDR3 is built from 14 residues. CDR1 and CDR2 from the germline V gene are SGDLS and YYNGEE. This CDR3 reads CASSADWVNGELFF. Written as DNA, the CDR3 is TGTGCCAGCAGCGCCGACTGGGTTAACGGGGAGCTGTTTTTT.

This clonotype occurred a few times. The V call is TRBV2, the J call TRBJ2-2, with D possibly being TRBD2 (6 bases). Per the germline V gene, CDR1 is SNHLY and CDR2 is FYNNEI. CDR3 length: 14 amino acids. With 7 bases removed from V and 3 bases from J, the gap between germline ends came to 12 bases. The DNA for the CDR3 is TGTGCCAGCACCCAGTGGAGGGACACCGGGGAGCTGTTTTTT. Protein sequence: CASTQWRDTGELFF.

The chain employs TRBV2 and TRBJ2-1; D gene uncertain. Trimming removed 5 bases from V and 8 bases from J, with 10 bases in between. This CDR3 comprises 12 residues. The germline CDR1 and CDR2 sequences are SNHLY and FYNNEI. CDR3 amino acids: CASSPAPYEQFF. In nucleotides, the CDR3 is TGTGCCAGCAGTCCCGCCCCATATGAGCAGTTCTTC. The whole variable domain, remainder taken from reference TRBV2 and TRBJ2-1, is EPEVTQTPSHQVTQMGQEVILRCVPISNHLYFYWYRQILGQKVEFLVSFYNNEISEKSEIFDDQFSVERPDGSNFTLKIRSTKLEDSAMYFCASSPAPYEQFFGPGTRLTVL.

The genes are TRBV7-6 and TRBJ2-7; TRBD1 might be the D (6 bases). Germline CDR1 is SGHVS and CDR2 is FNYEAQ. Trimming removed 1 base from V and 2 bases from J, with 18 bases in between. This CDR3 comprises 17 residues. DNA for the CDR3: TGTGCCAGCAGCTTAGGGGTTGGGGGCCGGGTACCCTACGAGCAGTACTTC. Encoded protein: CASSLGVGGRVPYEQYF.

This clonotype has a handful of counts. In DNA form, the CDR3 reads TGTGCCAGCAGCTTAAGAATCGGGGAGCTGTTTTTT. This translates into CASSLRIGELFF. The rearrangement uses TRBV7-2 and TRBJ2-2; D remains unclear. Germline values: CDR1 SGHTA, CDR2 FQGNSA. Trimming removed 2 bases at V and 7 bases at J, with 5 bases between. CDR3 length: 12 residues.

This clonotype was found a few times. The J gene is TRBJ2-1, the V gene TRBV5-1; 9 positions match TRBD1. J lost 5 bases, V lost 4 bases, and 10 bases had no gene match. The CDR3 is made up of 16 amino acids. Per the germline V gene, CDR1 is SGHRS and CDR2 is YFSETQ. The CDR3 region is CASSTDPGQGNNEQFF. CDR3 in DNA: TGCGCCAGCAGCACCGACCCGGGACAGGGTAACAATGAGCAGTTCTTC.

In this sample, this clonotype turned up a few times. One end of the junction does not line up with germline, which may come from a read error. This rearrangement joins TRBV3-1 to TRBJ1-1; no definite D call. Germline V CDR1 and CDR2: LGHDT, YNNKEL (reference sequence). This CDR3 has 14 amino acids. The CDR3 sequence: CASSQGMRNSEAFF. The CDR3, as DNA: TGTGCCAGCAGCCAGGGGATGAGGAACTCTGAAGCTTTCTTT.

The chain combines TRBV6-2 or TRBV6-3 with TRBJ1-5; D perhaps matches TRBD1 (6 bases). CDR1 and CDR2 (germline): MNHEY, SVGEGT. V was cut by 6 bases and J by 6 bases, with 12 bases left in between. CDR3 size: 13 residues. CDR3 in amino acids: CASRNRASQPQHF. CDR3 bases: TGTGCCAGCAGAAACAGGGCGAGTCAGCCCCAGCATTTT.

In this sample, this clonotype turned up a few times. The chain couples TRBV20-1 to TRBJ1-4, with D hard to call. The CDR3 spans 12 residues. CDR1 and CDR2 (germline): DFQATT, SNEGSKA (reference sequence). Deletions cut 1 base from V and 6 bases from J, with 6 bases between. The CDR3 protein is CSARVADEKLFF. The CDR3 nucleotides read TGCAGTGCTAGAGTGGCAGATGAAAAACTGTTTTTT.

This clonotype has only a few counts. The chain recombines TRBV12-5 with TRBJ2-1; TRBD2 matches 14 bases. After removal of 1 base from V and 6 bases from J, the junction contained 5 bases not matched to a gene. Germline CDR1 LGHNT, CDR2 FRNRAP. CDR3 length equals 17 residues. The CDR3 loop is CASGLAAGTSGSNEQFF. The CDR3, as DNA: TGTGCTAGTGGTTTGGCCGCCGGGACTAGCGGGAGCAATGAGCAGTTCTTC.

This clonotype was seen a handful of times. The chain has TRBV7-9 and TRBJ2-7; D perhaps matches TRBD1 (6 bases). The CDR3 is 12 amino acids. V was cut by 3 bases and J by 7 bases, with 10 bases left in between. CDR1 SEHNR and CDR2 FQNEAQ come from the germline V gene (reference sequence). The CDR3 spells CASSFPRGEQYF. DNA of the CDR3: TGTGCCAGCAGCTTCCCAAGGGGGGAGCAGTACTTC.

Here the CDR3 reads CASSLGGSAGNTIYF. CDR3 in DNA: TGCGCCAGCAGCTTGGGGGGTTCGGCTGGAAACACCATATATTTT. This sequence joins TRBV5-1 and TRBJ1-3; D gene uncertain. This CDR3 contains 15 residues. The ends were cut back, 0 bases at V and 2 bases at J, with 9 bases in the middle. The germline CDR1 and CDR2 sequences are SGHRS and YFSETQ.

This clonotype was picked up many times. The CDR3, as DNA: TGTGCCAGCTGCCTCACAGGGAACGACGAGCAGTACTTC. It translates to CASCLTGNDEQYF. This chain joins TRBV4-2 and TRBJ2-7, with D possibly TRBD1 on 6 matching bases. CDR1 and CDR2 (germline): LGHNA, YNFKEQ. The V end was cut by 8 bases, the J end by 5 bases, with 16 bases between. The CDR3 sequence is 13 residues long.

This clonotype showed up many times. This chain joins TRBV7-2 and TRBJ2-3; 8 bases fit TRBD2. Germline-derived CDR1 and CDR2 are SGHTA and FQGNSA. J was trimmed by 3 bases and V by 2 bases; bases with no gene match: 7. The CDR3 consists of 16 residues. This chain's CDR3 is CASSLRSGSVTDTQYF. The DNA of the CDR3 is TGTGCCAGCAGCTTACGGAGCGGGAGTGTAACAGATACGCAGTATTTT.

The rearrangement uses TRBV28 and TRBJ2-2, with 10 nucleotides matching TRBD1. Germline trimming cut 4 bases from V and 3 bases from J; bases unmatched to any gene: 8. The V gene's germline CDR1 is MDHEN and CDR2 SYDVKM. CDR3 length: 17 amino acids. In DNA, the CDR3 is TGTGCCAGCAGTTGGCTCGGCGGGACAGGGGACACCGGGGAGCTGTTTTTT. Amino acid sequence: CASSWLGGTGDTGELFF.

This clonotype was seen many times. CDR3 bases: TGCGCCAGCAGCTCCCAAGGACAGCTCAATGAGCAGTTCTTC. Translating gives CASSSQGQLNEQFF. V is TRBV5-1 and J is TRBJ2-1; D possibly corresponds to TRBD1 (6 bases). Germline values: CDR1 SGHRS, CDR2 YFSETQ. CDR3 length: 14 amino acids. The V end lost 3 bases, the J end lost 6 bases, and 13 bases lay between the germline ends.

The chain has TRBV5-1 and TRBJ2-5; tentative D call: TRBD2 (6 bases). Germline V gene sequence: CDR1 SGHRS, CDR2 YFSETQ. The V end was cut by 0 bases, the J end by 4 bases, with 22 bases between. The CDR3 loop spans 18 amino acids. The CDR3 here is CASSLGPAGNLVGETQYF. CDR3 nucleotide sequence: TGCGCCAGCAGCTTGGGTCCAGCGGGCAACCTAGTAGGAGAGACCCAGTACTTC. Filled out from reference TRBV5-1 and TRBJ2-5, the complete variable domain reads KAGVTQTPRYLIKTRGQQVTLSCSPISGHRSVSWYQQTPGQGLQFLFEYFSETQRNKGNFPGRFSGRQFSNSRSEMNVSTLELGDSALYLCASSLGPAGNLVGETQYFGPGTRLLVL.

J is TRBJ1-2 and V is TRBV5-1; possible D gene TRBD1, 5 bases. The CDR3 length is 13 residues. V lost 0 bases to trimming and J lost 8 bases, with 11 bases between them. The germline gives CDR1 SGHRS, CDR2 YFSETQ. CDR3 amino acids: CASSLEAGSGYTF. The CDR3 region has the DNA TGCGCCAGCAGCTTGGAGGCAGGGAGCGGCTACACCTTC.